This TCR beta chain was obtained from a study of blood T cell dynamics during melanoma immunotherapy. Study details: Patients with metastatic melanoma got pembrolizumab or nivolumab-ipilimumab as first-line care.

As to time point: pre-treatment baseline. At 12 weeks after first infusion, RECIST 1.1 defined response for most patients. Sequenced by immunoSEQ multiplex PCR; TCRdb stores in-frame clones only, minus some. The sample holds more than 6,500 clones; about 80% are singletons and the top ten take 16%. The CDR3 loop spans 13 amino acids. Trimming removed 2 bases from V and 3 bases from J, with 8 bases in between. The specimen comprised blood, sampled from a patient treated with checkpoint blockade. The TCR comes from a human donor with melanoma. The chain has TRBV23-1 and TRBJ2-7, with a possible D match to TRBD1 (6 bases). TRBV23-1 is an ORF, and what it does is uncertain. The CDR3 bases are TGCGCCAGCAGTCAAGACAGGTGCTACGAGCAGTACTTC. As protein: CASSQDRCYEQYF.